The clone carrying this T cell receptor (beta chain) was picked up one time. Antigen specificity is unknown. The study co-extracted DNA and RNA from approximately 20-30 mg of unsorted bulk tissue. Every tumor specimen contained over 75% viable tumor cells. Total RNA (approximately 500 ng) served as template for TCR beta cDNA synthesis primed by a constant-region primer. Employing slightly modified ARM-PCR, three nested multiplex PCR rounds were run, and these gave rise to the TCR beta libraries. TCRdb re-called the multiplex PCR reads through MiXCR, storing one row per CDR3 protein. The data show around 54,000 distinct CDR3 sequences, over 65% seen once. The sample belongs to a study of tumor-infiltrating lymphocytes in primary liver carcinoma. Study background: Staging of the tumors gave T1-T3 N0M0, with widths of about 4.2 to 11 cm.

Study-wide findings and caveats: The proportion of top clones found throughout all five tumor regions was only about 7.5-24%. Tumors significantly exceeded blood in top-250-clone fraction (p = 0.039).

This receptor was obtained from a man aged 40-50 years with primary liver carcinoma and hepatitis B virus infection. Sequenced material: liver tumor tissue from sampling region 2. The subset was: tumor region T2, inferior pole.

The CDR3 sequence is CSVAWDAGELFF. CDR3 DNA: TGCAGTGTGGCCTGGGACGCCGGGGAGCTGTTTTTT. The chain joins TRBV20-1 to TRBJ2-2; tentatively, D is TRBD1 or TRBD2 (5 bases each). CDR1 and CDR2 from the germline V gene are DFQATT and SNEGSKA (reference sequence). Between the trimmed V and J ends, which lost 7 bases and 6 bases, there was a span of 12 bases. This CDR3 has 12 amino acids.